This T cell receptor (beta chain) was profiled in a study of CD4 T cells in relation to SARS-CoV-2 and coronaviruses. Study information: TCR beta CDR3s were sequenced after approximately ten-day antigen culture of PBMCs.

Profiled with immunoSEQ multiplex PCR; TCRdb holds only in-frame clones, not every one. The data show around 31,000 clones, with roughly 78% seen just once and roughly an eighth held by the top ten. Unexposed donor CD4+ T cells date from about 2011-2018, before the COVID-19 pandemic. CD4+ T cells were isolated from the cells after around 9 days of culture. As cell numbers allowed, unexposed-donor CD4+ T cells faced SARS-CoV-2 S/N and four cold-coronavirus spikes. This CDR3 has 17 residues. CDR1 and CDR2 from the germline V gene are LNHDA and SQIVND (reference sequence). V lost 1 base and J 8 bases, leaving 20 bases between the germline ends. About this clone: No antigen is known for it.

This receptor was obtained from a human donor in good health. The sample comprised CD4+ T cells from PBMCs, cultured in vitro. The chain recombines TRBV19 with TRBJ1-4, with no clear D. CDR3 sequence (DNA): TGTGCCAGTAGTATAGCGACCCCCCAGGCTCTGAACGAAAAACTGTTTTTT. This encodes CASSIATPQALNEKLFF.